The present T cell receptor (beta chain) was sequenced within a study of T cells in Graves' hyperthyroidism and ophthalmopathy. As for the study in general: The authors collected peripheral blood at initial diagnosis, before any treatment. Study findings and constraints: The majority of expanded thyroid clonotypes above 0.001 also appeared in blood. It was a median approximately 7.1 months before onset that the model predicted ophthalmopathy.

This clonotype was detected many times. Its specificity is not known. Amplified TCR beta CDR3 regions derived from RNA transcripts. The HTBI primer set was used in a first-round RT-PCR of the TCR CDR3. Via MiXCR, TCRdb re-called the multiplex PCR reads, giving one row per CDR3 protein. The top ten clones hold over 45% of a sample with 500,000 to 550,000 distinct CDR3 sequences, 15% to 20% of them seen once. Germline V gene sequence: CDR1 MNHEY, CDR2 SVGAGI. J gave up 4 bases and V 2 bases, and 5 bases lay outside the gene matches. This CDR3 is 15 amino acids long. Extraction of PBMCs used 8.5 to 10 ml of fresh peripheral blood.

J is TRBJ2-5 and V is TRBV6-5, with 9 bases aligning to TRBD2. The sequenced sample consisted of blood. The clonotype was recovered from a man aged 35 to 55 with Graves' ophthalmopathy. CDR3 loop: CASSYGAGGRETQYF. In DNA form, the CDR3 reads TGTGCCAGCAGTTACGGGGCGGGGGGGCGAGAGACCCAGTACTTC.